These 13 T cell receptor beta chains were sequenced from one sample in a study of T cells in localized non-small cell lung cancer. Libraries were prepared by immunoSEQ multiplex PCR; TCRdb keeps only in-frame clonotypes and omits some of them. In the table there are approximately 31,000 clones, approximately 94% of which are singletons. The sample in question was peripheral blood, obtained before any cancer treatment. The receptors come from a woman between 40 and 69 years old with stage I lung adenocarcinoma.

The gene calls are TRBV29-1 and TRBJ1-2, with a tentative D call TRBD1 (5 bases). V was cut by 5 bases and J by 2 bases, with 6 bases left in between. The CDR3 covers 11 residues. From germline, CDR1 is SQVTM and CDR2 ANQGSEA. The CDR3 DNA reads as TGCAGCGTTTGGGGGAACTATGGCTACACCTTC. Its protein is CSVWGNYGYTF.

A word on this clone: One junction end does not reproduce the germline sequence, and a read error may be involved. CDR3 nucleotide sequence: TGTGCTAGCAGCCCTAGCGGAGGGGGGCACGAGCAGTACTTC. It codes for CASSPSGGGHEQYF. The rearrangement uses TRBV7-7 and TRBJ2-7; a possible D gene is TRBD2 (7 bases). Per germline, CDR1 SSHAT and CDR2 FNYEAQ (reference sequence). The CDR3 has 14 residues.

J is TRBJ2-1 and V is TRBV7-9, with 10 bases fitting TRBD2. J lost 5 bases, V lost 2 bases, and 3 bases had no gene match. Germline values: CDR1 SEHNR, CDR2 FQNEAQ (reference sequence). The CDR3 is 15 residues long. The CDR3: CASSLRLAGDNEQFF. CDR3 in DNA: TGTGCCAGCAGCTTAAGGCTAGCGGGAGACAATGAGCAGTTCTTC. Supplemented by reference TRBV7-9 and TRBJ2-1, the full variable domain reads DTGVSQNPRHKITKRGQNVTFRCDPISEHNRLYWYRQTLGQGPEFLTYFQNEAQLEKSRLLSDRFSAERPKGSFSTLEIQRTEQGDSAMYLCASSLRLAGDNEQFFGPGTRLTVL.

This clone appeared a single time. The chain uses TRBV6-6 and TRBJ2-1; 13 bases map to TRBD2. Trimming at V came to 5 bases and at J to 8 bases, leaving 6 bases not matched to a gene. Germline loops: CDR1 MNHNY, CDR2 SVGAGI (reference sequence). The length of the CDR3 is 15 residues. The CDR3 DNA is TGTGCCAGCAGTCCCCGAGGACTAGCGGGAGATGAGCAGTTCTTC. Protein product: CASSPRGLAGDEQFF.

This clone has only one observation. This sequence joins TRBV5-6 and TRBJ2-1, with 8 bases aligning to TRBD2. Germline CDR1 and CDR2: SGHDT and YYEEEE. This CDR3 contains 13 residues. The V and J ends lost 4 bases and 15 bases, in that order; junction bases with no gene match: 12. Here the CDR3 DNA reads TGTGCCAGCAGCCTCGGGGGGGCGGCCGATCGGTTCTTC. Its translation is CASSLGGAADRFF.

The J gene is TRBJ1-4, the V gene TRBV7-9; D might be TRBD1 (5 bases). CDR1 is SEHNR, CDR2 FQNEAQ, per germline (reference sequence). V gave up 5 bases and J gave up 5 bases, with 12 bases separating them. The CDR3 runs to 14 residues. The chain's CDR3 is CASSPQVNNEKLFF. CDR3 DNA: TGTGCCAGCAGCCCACAGGTGAACAATGAAAAACTGTTTTTT. The full variable domain, in which reference TRBV7-9 and TRBJ1-4 provide the parts outside the CDR3, is DTGVSQNPRHKITKRGQNVTFRCDPISEHNRLYWYRQTLGQGPEFLTYFQNEAQLEKSRLLSDRFSAERPKGSFSTLEIQRTEQGDSAMYLCASSPQVNNEKLFFGSGTQLSVL.

This clone was seen only a few times. The chain is built from TRBV6-5 and TRBJ1-1; no definite D call. Looked up from germline, CDR1 is MNHEY and CDR2 is SVGAGI. Trimming stripped 2 bases from V and 1 base from J, with 8 bases between. The CDR3 covers 14 residues. CDR3 sequence reads: CASSYGEANTEAFF. CDR3 DNA sequence: TGTGCCAGCAGTTACGGAGAGGCGAACACTGAAGCTTTCTTT.

The chain links TRBV5-6 to TRBJ1-4; D gene ambiguous. Germline CDR1 SGHDT, CDR2 YYEEEE. Between the trimmed V and J ends, which lost 1 base and 5 bases, there was a span of 9 bases. This CDR3 contains 14 residues. The CDR3: CASSLFRKNEKLFF. In DNA, the CDR3 is TGTGCCAGCAGCTTGTTCAGAAAGAATGAAAAACTGTTTTTT.

This chain joins TRBV28 and TRBJ2-2; weak D call: TRBD2 (7 bases). This CDR3 spans 15 amino acids. Deletions cut 5 bases from V and 3 bases from J, with 13 bases between. Germline CDR1 and CDR2: MDHEN and SYDVKM. The CDR3: CASSHREGDTGELFF. CDR3 DNA sequence: TGTGCCAGCAGTCATAGGGAGGGGGACACCGGGGAGCTGTTTTTT.

This clone was detected a few times. DNA of the CDR3: TGTGCCACCAGGGTTCACGGGTCCAACACTGAAGCTTTCTTT. Its translation is CATRVHGSNTEAFF. The chain is built from TRBV15 and TRBJ1-1; D remains ambiguous. The V gene lost 6 bases and the J gene lost 2 bases, with 13 bases spanning the gap. The CDR3 is 14 amino acids. The V gene's germline CDR1 is LNHNV and CDR2 YYDKDF (reference sequence).

This clone was counted once. This sequence joins TRBV19 and TRBJ2-1; 13 bases are a match to TRBD2. Per germline, CDR1 LNHDA and CDR2 SQIVND (reference sequence). The CDR3 is made up of 17 amino acids. V lost 5 bases to trimming and J lost 0 bases; unmatched junction nucleotides: 4. The CDR3 region is CASSQRTSGSSYNEQFF. As DNA, the CDR3 is TGTGCCAGTAGTCAAAGGACTAGCGGGAGCTCCTACAATGAGCAGTTCTTC.

V usage is TRBV7-8 and J usage is TRBJ2-1; 8 nucleotides align to TRBD2. This CDR3 spans 19 amino acids. Per the germline V gene, CDR1 is SGHVS and CDR2 is FQNEAQ. V shed 5 bases, J shed 1 base, and the junction held 16 bases outside the gene matches. The CDR3, as DNA: TGTGCCAGCAGCCTCTTCTCGGGCGGGGGGATCACGTCCTACAATGAGCAGTTCTTC. Amino acids: CASSLFSGGGITSYNEQFF.

This chain uses TRBV11-3 with TRBJ2-3; 8 bases are a match to TRBD2. Germline V gene lookup returns CDR1 SGHNT and CDR2 YENEEA. V was clipped by 5 bases and J by 0 bases; unmatched bases: 7. This CDR3 spans 16 amino acids. The CDR3: CASSVRGGLSTDTQYF. The CDR3 DNA reads as TGTGCCAGCAGCGTCCGGGGGGGGCTTAGCACAGATACGCAGTATTTT.